This T cell receptor beta chain appears in the sequencing data of a study of blood T cell repertoires in COVID-19. Trimming removed 0 bases from V and 4 bases from J, with 9 bases in between. The CDR3 totals 14 residues. Germline CDR1 is MNHEY and CDR2 is SVGAGI. Assay: immunoSEQ multiplex PCR; the TCRdb copy retains only in-frame clones and omits some. The data hold a few hundred thousand clones, with roughly 86% observed a single time. The sequenced sample consisted of peripheral blood. The source of this sequence is a man between 18 and 29 years old with active or convalescent COVID-19. This rearrangement joins TRBV6-5 to TRBJ1-2, with D possibly being TRBD1 (6 bases). CDR3 sequence: CASSYSDSSYGYTF. As DNA, the CDR3 is TGTGCCAGCAGTTACTCGGACAGTAGCTATGGCTACACCTTC.